The T cell receptor (beta chain) under discussion was sequenced for a study of T-cell reconstitution after alpha-beta-depleted transplantation in children (dated by TCRdb to 2016 to 2017). A note on the overall study: Using TCR repertoire profiling, the study followed T-cell immune reconstitution in a quantitative way in children after TCRalphabeta/CD19-depleted allogeneic hematopoietic cell transplantation.

This clonotype showed up many times. Its antigen is unknown. No per-base quality is available; no much larger clone lies one base away. Taken with the paper, the label for treatment or condition translates to: allogeneic hematopoietic cell transplantation with graft depleted of TCRalphabeta T cells and CD19 B cells. The children who served as transplant recipients had been given grafts of TCRalphabeta/CD19-depleted allogeneic hematopoietic cells. The library was produced with PCR. TCRdb names Illumina HiSeq 2500 as the instrument used. TCR libraries were prepared with molecular barcoding, using unique molecular identifiers to normalize TCRbeta repertoire quantification. TCRdb cleaned the public reads at Q25 with fastp, built clones with MiXCR and kept in-frame beta chains. Entries that share a CDR3 protein sequence are merged under the most common genes and DNA. For this sample the table gives hundreds of thousands of distinct CDR3 sequences, of which approximately 22% were detected only once. Together, the top ten hold less than 15% of the sample.

Study-wide findings and limitations: Over the following months the frequencies of hyperexpanded clones went down, and after one year T-cell counts and TCRbeta diversity were mostly credited to newly produced T cells. In some patients, high TCRbeta diversity at day 60 was attributed to recipient T cells and intrathymic progenitors that had survived conditioning. Apparently early alphabetaT-cell count recovery about two months after transplant reportedly relied on only several hundred rapidly expanded clones derived from non-depleted graft cells.

V is pruned by 7 bases and J by 2 bases, leaving 9 bases of the junction without a gene match. The CDR3 spans 15 residues, from the cysteine through the phenylalanine. CDR3 DNA is the only sequence kept; it has 45 bases, read in frame from the first base. The chain was built from TRBV12-3 or TRBV12-4 and TRBJ2-3; TRBD1 fits 7 bases in the junction. This TCR derives from a boy under two years old who had a stem cell transplant for acute myeloid leukemia, so the T cells may come from the graft donor. The specimen was PBMCs, mostly from graft donor cells, collected 360 days after TCRalphabeta/CD19-depleted stem cell transplant. CDR3 region: CASTAKGAFTDTQYF. The DNA sequence is given as TGTGCCAGCACCGCGAAGGGGGCCTTCACAGATACGCAGTATTTT.